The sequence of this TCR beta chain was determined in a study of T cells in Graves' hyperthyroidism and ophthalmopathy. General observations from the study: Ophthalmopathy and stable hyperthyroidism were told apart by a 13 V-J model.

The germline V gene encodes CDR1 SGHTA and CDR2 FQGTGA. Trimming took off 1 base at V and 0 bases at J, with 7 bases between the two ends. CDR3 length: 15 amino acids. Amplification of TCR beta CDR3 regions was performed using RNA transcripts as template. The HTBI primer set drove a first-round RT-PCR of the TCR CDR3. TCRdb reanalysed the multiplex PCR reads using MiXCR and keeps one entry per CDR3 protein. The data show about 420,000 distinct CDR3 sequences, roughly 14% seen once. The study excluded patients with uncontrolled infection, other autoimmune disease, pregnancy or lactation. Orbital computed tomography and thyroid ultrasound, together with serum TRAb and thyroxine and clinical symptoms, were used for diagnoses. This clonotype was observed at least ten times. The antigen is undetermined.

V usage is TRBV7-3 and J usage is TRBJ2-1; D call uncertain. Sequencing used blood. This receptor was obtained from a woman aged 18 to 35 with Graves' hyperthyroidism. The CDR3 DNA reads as TGTGCCAGCAGCTTAAGCCCGAGCTCCTACAATGAGCAGTTCTTC. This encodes CASSLSPSSYNEQFF. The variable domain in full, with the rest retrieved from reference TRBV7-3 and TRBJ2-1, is GAGVSQTPSNKVTEKGKYVELRCDPISGHTALYWYRQSLGQGPEFLIYFQGTGAADDSGLPNDRFFAVRPEGSVSTLKIQRTERGDSAVYLCASSLSPSSYNEQFFGPGTRLTVL.